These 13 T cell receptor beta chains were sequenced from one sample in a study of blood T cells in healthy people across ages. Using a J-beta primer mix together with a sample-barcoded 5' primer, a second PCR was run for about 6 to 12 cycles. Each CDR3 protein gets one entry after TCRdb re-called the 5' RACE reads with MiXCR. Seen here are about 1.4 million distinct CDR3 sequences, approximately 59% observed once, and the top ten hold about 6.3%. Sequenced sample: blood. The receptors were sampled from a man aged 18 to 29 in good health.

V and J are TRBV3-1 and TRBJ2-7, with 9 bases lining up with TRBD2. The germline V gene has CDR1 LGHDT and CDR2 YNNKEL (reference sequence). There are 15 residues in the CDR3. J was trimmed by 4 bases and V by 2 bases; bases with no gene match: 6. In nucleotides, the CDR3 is TGTGCCAGCAGCCAACATGGACTAGCGCCGTACGAGCAGTACTTC. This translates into CASSQHGLAPYEQYF.

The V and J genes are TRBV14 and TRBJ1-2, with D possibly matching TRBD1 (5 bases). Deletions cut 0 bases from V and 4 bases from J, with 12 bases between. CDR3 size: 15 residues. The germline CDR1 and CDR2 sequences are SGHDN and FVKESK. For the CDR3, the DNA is TGTGCCAGCAGCCAAGACTTGACAGCTAGCTATGGCTACACCTTC. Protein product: CASSQDLTASYGYTF.

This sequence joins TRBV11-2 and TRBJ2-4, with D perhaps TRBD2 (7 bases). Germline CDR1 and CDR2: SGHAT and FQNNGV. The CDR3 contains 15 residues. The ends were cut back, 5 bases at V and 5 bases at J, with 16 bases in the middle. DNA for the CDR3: TGTGCCAGCAGCCCGACTAACGGGGGGCAAAACATTCAGTACTTC. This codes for CASSPTNGGQNIQYF.

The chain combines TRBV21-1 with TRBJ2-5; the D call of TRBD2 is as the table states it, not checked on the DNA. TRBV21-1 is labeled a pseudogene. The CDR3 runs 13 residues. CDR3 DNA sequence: TGTGCCAGCATTACGGGGGGCCGGGAGACCCAGTACTTC. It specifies CASITGGRETQYF.

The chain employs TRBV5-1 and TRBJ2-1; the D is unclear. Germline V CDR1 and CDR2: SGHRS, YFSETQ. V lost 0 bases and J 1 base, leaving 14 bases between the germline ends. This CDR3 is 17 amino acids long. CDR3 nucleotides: TGCGCCAGCAGCTTGGGTTTGGCGCGTGGGTCCTACAATGAGCAGTTCTTC. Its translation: CASSLGLARGSYNEQFF. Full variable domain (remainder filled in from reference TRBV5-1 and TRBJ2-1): KAGVTQTPRYLIKTRGQQVTLSCSPISGHRSVSWYQQTPGQGLQFLFEYFSETQRNKGNFPGRFSGRQFSNSRSEMNVSTLELGDSALYLCASSLGLARGSYNEQFFGPGTRLTVL.

CDR3 sequence reads: CASSLVLNPGQGGYEQYF. The CDR3 coding sequence is TGTGCCAGCAGCTTAGTACTGAACCCGGGACAGGGGGGCTACGAGCAGTACTTC. This chain uses TRBV7-9 with TRBJ2-5, with TRBD1 matching 11 bases. The J call could be wrong; TRBJ2-7 is a better fit for the DNA end. CDR1 is SEHNR and CDR2 is FQNEAQ in the germline V gene (reference sequence). This CDR3 region has 18 residues.

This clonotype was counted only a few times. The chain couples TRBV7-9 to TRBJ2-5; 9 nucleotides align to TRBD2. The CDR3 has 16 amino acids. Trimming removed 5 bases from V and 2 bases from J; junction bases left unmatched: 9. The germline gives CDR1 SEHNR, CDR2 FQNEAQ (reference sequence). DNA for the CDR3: TGTGCCAGCAGCACCCGGACTAGCGAGATACAAGAGACCCAGTACTTC. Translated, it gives CASSTRTSEIQETQYF.

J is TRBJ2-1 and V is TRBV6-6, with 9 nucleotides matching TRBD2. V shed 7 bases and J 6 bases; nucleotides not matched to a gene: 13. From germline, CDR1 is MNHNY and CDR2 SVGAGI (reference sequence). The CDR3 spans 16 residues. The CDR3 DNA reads TGTGCCAGCAAAAACAAAGCTAGCGGGGTTGGCAATGAGCAGTTCTTC. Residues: CASKNKASGVGNEQFF.

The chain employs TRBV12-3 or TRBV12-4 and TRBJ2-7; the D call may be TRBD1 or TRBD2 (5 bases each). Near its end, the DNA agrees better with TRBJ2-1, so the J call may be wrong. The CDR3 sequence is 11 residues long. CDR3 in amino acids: CASSPQGTQFF. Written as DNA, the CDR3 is TGTGCCAGCAGTCCCCAAGGGACCCAGTTCTTC.

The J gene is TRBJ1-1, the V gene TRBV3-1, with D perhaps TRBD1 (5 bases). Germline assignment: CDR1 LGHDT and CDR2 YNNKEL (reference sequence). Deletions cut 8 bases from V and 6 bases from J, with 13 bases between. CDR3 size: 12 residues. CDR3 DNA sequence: TGTGCCAGCGGAGACAGTCCCCCTGAAGCTTTCTTT. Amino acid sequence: CASGDSPPEAFF.

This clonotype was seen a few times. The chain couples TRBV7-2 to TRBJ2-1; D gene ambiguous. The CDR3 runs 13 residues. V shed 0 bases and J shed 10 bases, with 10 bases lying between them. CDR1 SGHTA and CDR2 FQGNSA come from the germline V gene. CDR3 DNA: TGTGCCAGCAGCTTAGCGGCCTCATCGGAGCAGTTCTTC. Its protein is CASSLAASSEQFF.

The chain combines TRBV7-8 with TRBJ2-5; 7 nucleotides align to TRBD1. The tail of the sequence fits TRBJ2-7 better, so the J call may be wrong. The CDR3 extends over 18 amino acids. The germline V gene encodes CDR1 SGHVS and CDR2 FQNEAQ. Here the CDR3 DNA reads TGTGCCAGCAGCTTAGACTGGTTGGGCAGGGGGACCTCCTACGAGCAGTACTTC. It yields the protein CASSLDWLGRGTSYEQYF.

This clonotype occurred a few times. The CDR3 nucleotides are TGTGCCAGCAGTGAAACGCCTAGCGGGAGAAACATTCAGTACTTC. Translating gives CASSETPSGRNIQYF. This rearrangement joins TRBV25-1 to TRBJ2-4; TRBD2 agrees at 10 bases. This CDR3 is built from 15 residues. CDR1 is MGHDK and CDR2 is SYGVNS in the germline V gene. V shed 2 bases and J 6 bases; nucleotides not matched to a gene: 4. The whole variable domain, remainder taken from reference TRBV25-1 and TRBJ2-4, is EADIYQTPRYLVIGTGKKITLECSQTMGHDKMYWYQQDPGMELHLIHYSYGVNSTEKGDLSSESTVSRIRTEHFPLTLESARPSHTSQYLCASSETPSGRNIQYFGAGTRLSVL.